The sequence of this TCR beta chain was determined in a study of T-cell reconstitution after alpha-beta-depleted transplantation in children. Regarding the study as a whole: When one year had passed after transplant, most T-cell counts and diversity came from newly produced T cells.

Unique molecular identifiers featured in how the TCRbeta library was prepared. From the PCR reads, TCRdb called clonotypes with MiXCR, one entry per CDR3 protein. This sample has approximately 230,000 distinct CDR3 sequences, with 24% found just once. Germline lookup yields CDR1 SSHAT and CDR2 FNYEAQ (reference sequence). Trimming cost V 2 bases and J 4 bases, with 8 bases left between them. The CDR3 covers 13 residues. Concerning this clonotype itself: Its target is unknown.

This sequence joins TRBV7-7 and TRBJ2-5; D is unclear. Here the sequenced sample was PBMCs, mostly from graft donor cells, taken 360 days after TCRalphabeta/CD19-depleted stem cell transplant. This TCR was sampled from a female patient aged 2-9 years who had a stem cell transplant for congenital amegakaryocytic thrombocytopenia, so the T cells may come from the graft donor. The CDR3 DNA reads TGTGCCAGCAGCTTATCGAGGCGAGAGACCCAGTACTTC. Its translation is CASSLSRRETQYF.